The 17 T cell receptor beta chains below all came from one sample that was sequenced in a study of T-cell reconstitution after alpha-beta-depleted transplantation in children. Molecular barcoding with unique molecular identifiers was used for the TCRbeta library. TCRdb analysed the PCR reads with MiXCR anew, one entry per CDR3 protein. The sample lists 200,000 to 250,000 distinct CDR3 sequences, 8% to 10% occurring once. The specimen was PBMCs from the stem cell graft donor, collected from the stem cell graft. These receptors were obtained from a human donor who donated a stem cell graft to a child with acute lymphoblastic leukemia.

This clonotype has only a few counts. In DNA, the CDR3 is TGTGCCAGCAGTTTAGTTGGCTCAGGGTTCCACAATGAGCAGTTCTTC. This translates into CASSLVGSGFHNEQFF. The V gene is TRBV27, the J gene TRBJ2-1, with D perhaps matching TRBD1 (5 bases). Trimming pared 2 bases from V and 5 bases from J, leaving 16 bases between. Germline loops: CDR1 MNHEY, CDR2 SMNVEV (reference sequence). This CDR3 is 16 amino acids long.

This clonotype has ten or more counts. The chain uses TRBV4-2 and TRBJ2-1, with D tentatively TRBD2 (5 bases). The CDR3 consists of 14 residues. Trimming shortened V by 0 bases and J by 10 bases, and 13 bases separated the two germline ends. In germline, CDR1 is LGHNA, CDR2 YNFKEQ. Here the CDR3 reads CASSQDVASSEQFF. CDR3 DNA sequence: TGTGCCAGCAGCCAAGACGTTGCTTCTAGCGAGCAGTTCTTC.

This clonotype was observed many times. The gene calls are TRBV9 and TRBJ2-2, with 7 bases that match TRBD2. Germline CDR1 and CDR2: SGDLS and YYNGEE. There are 16 residues in the CDR3. J gave up 0 bases and V 4 bases, and 6 bases lay outside the gene matches. The CDR3 here is CASSLRLAANTGELFF. Written as DNA, the CDR3 is TGTGCCAGCAGCCTACGACTAGCCGCGAACACCGGGGAGCTGTTTTTT.

This clonotype has a handful of counts. This chain joins TRBV27 and TRBJ1-5; the D is unclear. The V gene lost 7 bases and the J gene lost 3 bases, with 10 bases spanning the gap. CDR3 length: 13 amino acids. Germline V lookup: CDR1 MNHEY, CDR2 SMNVEV (reference sequence). Here the CDR3 DNA reads TGTGCCAGCACTATCCGATTCAATCAGCCCCAGCATTTT. The encoded protein is CASTIRFNQPQHF.

Comment on this clonotype: The CDR3 carries no conserved terminal phenylalanine or tryptophan, so it likely arises from a read error. The chain couples TRBV20-1 to TRBJ1-6; 7 bases align to TRBD1. Germline CDR1 reads DFQATT; CDR2 reads SNEGSKA (reference sequence). The junction had 18 bases not matched to a gene; V was cut back by 0 bases and J by 7 bases. CDR3 length equals 19 residues. The CDR3 DNA reads TGCAGTGCTAGAGATTACCGCTCGACAGGGCGGGTTAGGAATTCACCCCTCCACTGT. Translation: CSARDYRSTGRVRNSPLHC.

This clonotype was found a few times. The chain carries TRBV12-3 or TRBV12-4 and TRBJ1-2; D uncertain. The CDR3 is 15 residues long. Trimming took off 1 base at V and 4 bases at J, with 13 bases between the two ends. The DNA for the CDR3 is TGTGCCAGCAGTTTAGGGTTAATGGCATCCTATGGCTACACCTTC. This translates into CASSLGLMASYGYTF.

The chain couples TRBV5-6 to TRBJ2-3, with unresolved D. Between the trimmed V and J ends, which lost 3 bases and 2 bases, there was a span of 16 bases. This CDR3 is 16 amino acids long. Germline CDR1 and CDR2: SGHDT and YYEEEE. CDR3 sequence reads: CASSSKKQLFTDTQYF. The CDR3, as DNA: TGTGCCAGCAGCTCAAAAAAGCAGTTATTCACAGATACGCAGTATTTT.

This clonotype came up many times. V gene TRBV12-3 or TRBV12-4 combines with J gene TRBJ1-4, with D possibly TRBD1 on 6 matching bases. V was trimmed by 5 bases and J by 7 bases, leaving 14 bases between them. The CDR3 is 14 residues long. The CDR3 here is CASSTLDSLEKLFF. In DNA, the CDR3 is TGTGCCAGCAGTACTTTGGACAGCCTTGAAAAACTGTTTTTT.

In this sample, this clonotype turned up a few times. This sequence joins TRBV6-1 and TRBJ2-5, with 11 bases identical to TRBD1. This CDR3 has 14 residues. Trimming removed 6 bases from V and 4 bases from J; junction bases left unmatched: 4. CDR1 MNHNS and CDR2 SASEGT come from the germline V gene. As DNA, the CDR3 is TGTGCCAGCAGCTGGACAGGGGGCAGAGAGACCCAGTACTTC. It translates to CASSWTGGRETQYF.

The V gene is TRBV7-9, the J gene TRBJ1-5; 11 bases map to TRBD1. This CDR3 has 15 residues. Germline loops: CDR1 SEHNR, CDR2 FQNEAQ (reference sequence). Trimming removed 4 bases from V and 7 bases from J; junction bases left unmatched: 6. CDR3 sequence reads: CASSSGTGGSQPQHF. For the CDR3, the DNA is TGTGCCAGCAGCTCAGGGACAGGGGGAAGCCAGCCCCAGCATTTT.

This clonotype was seen ten or more times. This rearrangement joins TRBV29-1 to TRBJ2-1; no definite D call. CDR1 and CDR2 (germline): SQVTM, ANQGSEA. Deletions cut 1 base from V and 7 bases from J, with 17 bases between. The CDR3 runs 15 residues. The CDR3 spells CSVEATYNRANEQFF. In nucleotides, the CDR3 is TGCAGCGTTGAAGCAACGTACAACCGAGCGAATGAGCAGTTCTTC.

The genes are TRBV18 and TRBJ2-7; the match to TRBD1 covers 12 bases. Germline CDR1 is KGHSH and CDR2 is LQKENI. The CDR3 has 16 amino acids. The junction had 10 bases not matched to a gene; V was cut back by 2 bases and J by 8 bases. The CDR3 DNA is TGTGCCAGCTCACCAAATACCGGGACAGGGGGCGCTCAGCAGTACTTC. This gives the protein CASSPNTGTGGAQQYF.

This clonotype was observed many times. This rearrangement joins TRBV5-1 to TRBJ2-4; 8 bases agree with TRBD1. Germline values: CDR1 SGHRS, CDR2 YFSETQ. Germline trimming cut 1 base from V and 8 bases from J; bases unmatched to any gene: 5. The CDR3 spans 14 residues. The CDR3 region is CASSLPTGVDIQYF. In nucleotides, the CDR3 is TGCGCCAGCAGCTTGCCGACAGGGGTTGACATTCAGTACTTC.

This clonotype appeared a few times. The chain uses TRBV7-9 and TRBJ1-1; 7 bases align to TRBD1. Per the germline V gene, CDR1 is SEHNR and CDR2 is FQNEAQ (reference sequence). The CDR3 spans 16 residues. V was pared by 7 bases and J by 4 bases, with 15 bases of the junction left unmatched. The CDR3 nucleotides read TGTGCCAGCACCGCTCCTGGGGGTAGGGGGCTCACTGAAGCTTTCTTT. Translation: CASTAPGGRGLTEAFF. Full variable domain (missing parts from reference TRBV7-9 and TRBJ1-1): DTGVSQNPRHKITKRGQNVTFRCDPISEHNRLYWYRQTLGQGPEFLTYFQNEAQLEKSRLLSDRFSAERPKGSFSTLEIQRTEQGDSAMYLCASTAPGGRGLTEAFFGQGTRLTVV.

V gene TRBV19 combines with J gene TRBJ2-7, with 14 bases aligning to TRBD2. Germline values: CDR1 LNHDA, CDR2 SQIVND (reference sequence). Losses at the gene ends were 3 bases for V and 4 bases for J; bases not matched to a gene: 5. This CDR3 is built from 16 residues. The CDR3 loop reads CASSIPGTSGGYEQYF. In nucleotides, the CDR3 is TGTGCCAGTAGTATCCCCGGGACTAGCGGGGGATACGAGCAGTACTTC.

This clonotype has only a few counts. The chain combines TRBV11-2 with TRBJ1-5, with TRBD1 matching 9 bases. The ends lost 5 bases at V and 7 bases at J; junction bases unmatched: 9. Germline V gene data show CDR1 as SGHAT and CDR2 as FQNNGV. CDR3 size: 15 residues. CDR3 in amino acids: CASSKTGGITQPQHF. As DNA, the CDR3 is TGTGCCAGCAGCAAGACAGGGGGAATTACGCAGCCCCAGCATTTT.

This chain joins TRBV6-2 or TRBV6-3 and TRBJ2-5; TRBD2 agrees at 12 bases. Germline V lookup: CDR1 MNHEY, CDR2 SVGEGT. The CDR3 is made up of 17 amino acids. The J segment lost 7 bases and the V segment lost 5 bases, leaving 14 bases of the junction unmatched. The CDR3 DNA reads as TGTGCCAGCAGTACGTTTCGACTAGCGGGGGAGATTGGGACCCAGTACTTC. It yields the protein CASSTFRLAGEIGTQYF.